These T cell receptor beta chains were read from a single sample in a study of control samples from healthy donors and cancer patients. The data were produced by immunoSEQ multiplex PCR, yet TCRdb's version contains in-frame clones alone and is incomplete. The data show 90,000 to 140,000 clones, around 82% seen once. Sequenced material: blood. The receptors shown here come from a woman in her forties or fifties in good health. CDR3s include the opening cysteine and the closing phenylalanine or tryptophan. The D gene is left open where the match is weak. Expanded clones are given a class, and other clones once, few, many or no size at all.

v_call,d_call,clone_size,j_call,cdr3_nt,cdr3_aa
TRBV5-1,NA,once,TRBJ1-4,TGCGCCAGCAGCCCGGTACCTACAGGGAAAGAAAAACTGTTTTTT,CASSPVPTGKEKLFF
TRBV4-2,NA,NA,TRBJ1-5,TGTGCCAGCAGCCAAGTTGGGGACCCTCAGCCCCAGCATTTT,CASSQVGDPQPQHF
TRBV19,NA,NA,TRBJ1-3,TGTGCCACTTCTCTGCTCGGAAACACCATATATTTT,CATSLLGNTIYF
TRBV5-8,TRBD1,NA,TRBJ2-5,TGTGCCAGCAGCCCGGGACAGGGAGAAGAGACCCAGTACTTC,CASSPGQGEETQYF
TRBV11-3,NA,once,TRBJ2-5,TGTGCCAGCAGCCACCGGGAAACAGGGAGGTCAGAGACCCAGTACTTC,CASSHRETGRSETQYF
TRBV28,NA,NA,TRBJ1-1,TGTGCCAGCAGATCCCCGGGACGTCCGGGTGAAGCTTTCTTT,CASRSPGRPGEAFF
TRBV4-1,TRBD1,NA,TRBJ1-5,TGCGCCAGCAGCCAGGGCCCCGGACAGGATAGCAATCAGCCCCAGCATTTT,CASSQGPGQDSNQPQHF
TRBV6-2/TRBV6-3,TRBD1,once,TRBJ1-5,TGTGCCAGCAGTTTCCAGGGACAGGGGTTTCAGCCCCAGCATTTT,CASSFQGQGFQPQHF
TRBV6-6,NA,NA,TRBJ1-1,TGTGCCAGCAGCTACTCGGAATGGGGAACTGAAGCTTTCTTT,CASSYSEWGTEAFF
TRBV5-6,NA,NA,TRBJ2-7,TGTGCCAGCAGCCCTCGGGGTCAAAGGCTCGAGCAGTACTTC,CASSPRGQRLEQYF
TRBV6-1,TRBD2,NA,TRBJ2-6,TGTGCCAGCAGTGGCTTGGGAGGGGCGTGGGGGGCCAACGTCCTGACTTTC,CASSGLGGAWGANVLTF